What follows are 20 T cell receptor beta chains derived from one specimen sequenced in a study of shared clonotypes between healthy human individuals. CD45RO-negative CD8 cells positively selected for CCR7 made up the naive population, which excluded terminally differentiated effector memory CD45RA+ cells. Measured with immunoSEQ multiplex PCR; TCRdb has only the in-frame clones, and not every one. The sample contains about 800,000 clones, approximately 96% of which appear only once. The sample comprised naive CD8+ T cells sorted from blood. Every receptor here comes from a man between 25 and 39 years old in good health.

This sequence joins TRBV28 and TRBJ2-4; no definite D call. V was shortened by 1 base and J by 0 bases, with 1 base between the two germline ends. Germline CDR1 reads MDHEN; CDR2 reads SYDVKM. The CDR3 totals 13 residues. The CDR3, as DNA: TGTGCCAGCAGTTTATTAGCCAAAAACATTCAGTACTTC. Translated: CASSLLAKNIQYF.

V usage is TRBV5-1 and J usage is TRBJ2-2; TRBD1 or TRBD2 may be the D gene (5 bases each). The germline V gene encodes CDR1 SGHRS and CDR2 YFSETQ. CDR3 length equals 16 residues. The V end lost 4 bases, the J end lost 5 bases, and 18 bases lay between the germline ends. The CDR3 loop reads CASSEGPGTGTGELFF. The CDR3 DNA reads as TGCGCCAGCAGCGAAGGGCCAGGGACGGGGACCGGGGAGCTGTTTTTT.

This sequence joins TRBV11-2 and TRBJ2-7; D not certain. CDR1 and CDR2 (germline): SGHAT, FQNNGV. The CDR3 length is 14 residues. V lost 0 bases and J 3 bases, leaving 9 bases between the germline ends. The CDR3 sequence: CASSLEVSYYEQYF. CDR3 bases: TGTGCCAGCAGCTTAGAAGTGTCGTACTACGAGCAGTACTTC.

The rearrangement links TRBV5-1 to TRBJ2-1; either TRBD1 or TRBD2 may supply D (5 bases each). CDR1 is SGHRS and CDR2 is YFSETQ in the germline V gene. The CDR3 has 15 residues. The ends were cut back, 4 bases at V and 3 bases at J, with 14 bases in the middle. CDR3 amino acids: CASSPPGRNYNEQFF. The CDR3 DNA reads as TGCGCCAGCAGCCCGCCGGGACGGAACTACAATGAGCAGTTCTTC.

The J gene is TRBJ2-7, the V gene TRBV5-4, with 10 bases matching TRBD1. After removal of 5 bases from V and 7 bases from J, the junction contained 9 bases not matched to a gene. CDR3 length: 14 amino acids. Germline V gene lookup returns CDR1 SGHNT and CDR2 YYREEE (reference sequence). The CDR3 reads CASSSPGQGWEQYF. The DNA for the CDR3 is TGTGCCAGCAGTAGCCCGGGACAGGGGTGGGAGCAGTACTTC.

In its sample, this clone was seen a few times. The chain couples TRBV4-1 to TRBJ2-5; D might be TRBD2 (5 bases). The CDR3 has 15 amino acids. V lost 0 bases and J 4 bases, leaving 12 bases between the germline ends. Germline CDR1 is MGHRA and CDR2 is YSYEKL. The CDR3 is CASSQDGSLGETQYF. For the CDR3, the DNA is TGCGCCAGCAGCCAAGATGGGAGCCTGGGAGAGACCCAGTACTTC.

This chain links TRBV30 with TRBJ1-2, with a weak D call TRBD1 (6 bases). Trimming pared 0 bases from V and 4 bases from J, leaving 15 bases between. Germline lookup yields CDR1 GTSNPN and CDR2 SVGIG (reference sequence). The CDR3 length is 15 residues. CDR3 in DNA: TGTGCCTGGAGTGTAACGGGGGCCCATGGCTATGGCTACACCTTC. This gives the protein CAWSVTGAHGYGYTF.

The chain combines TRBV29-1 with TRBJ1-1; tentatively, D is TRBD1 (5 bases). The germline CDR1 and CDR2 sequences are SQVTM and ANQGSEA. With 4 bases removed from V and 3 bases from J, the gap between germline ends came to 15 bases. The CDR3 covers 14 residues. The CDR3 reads CSVGALRAHTEAFF. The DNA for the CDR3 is TGCAGCGTTGGAGCCCTCAGGGCGCACACTGAAGCTTTCTTT.

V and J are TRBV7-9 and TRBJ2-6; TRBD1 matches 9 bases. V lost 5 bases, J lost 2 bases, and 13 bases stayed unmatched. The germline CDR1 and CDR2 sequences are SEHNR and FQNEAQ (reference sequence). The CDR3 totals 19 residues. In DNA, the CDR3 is TGTGCCAGCAGCGTCCGGGACAGGGCTCCCTCCCCTGGGGCCAACGTCCTGACTTTC. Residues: CASSVRDRAPSPGANVLTF.

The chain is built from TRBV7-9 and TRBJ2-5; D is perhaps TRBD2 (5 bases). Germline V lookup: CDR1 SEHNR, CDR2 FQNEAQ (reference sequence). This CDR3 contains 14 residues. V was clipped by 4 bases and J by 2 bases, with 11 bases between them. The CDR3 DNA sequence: TGTGCCAGCAGCTCAGGACGGGAACAAGAGACCCAGTACTTC. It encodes CASSSGREQETQYF.

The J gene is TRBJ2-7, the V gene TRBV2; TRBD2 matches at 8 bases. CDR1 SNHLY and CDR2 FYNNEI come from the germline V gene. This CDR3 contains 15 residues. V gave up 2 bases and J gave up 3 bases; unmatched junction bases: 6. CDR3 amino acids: CASSEFAGGRYEQYF. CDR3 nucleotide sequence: TGTGCCAGCAGTGAATTTGCGGGAGGTCGCTACGAGCAGTACTTC.

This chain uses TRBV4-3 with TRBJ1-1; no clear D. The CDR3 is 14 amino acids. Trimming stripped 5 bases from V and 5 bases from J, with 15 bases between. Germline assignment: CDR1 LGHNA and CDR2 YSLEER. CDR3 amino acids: CASSYSPGSTEAFF. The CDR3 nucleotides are TGCGCCAGCAGCTACTCCCCCGGGAGTACTGAAGCTTTCTTT.

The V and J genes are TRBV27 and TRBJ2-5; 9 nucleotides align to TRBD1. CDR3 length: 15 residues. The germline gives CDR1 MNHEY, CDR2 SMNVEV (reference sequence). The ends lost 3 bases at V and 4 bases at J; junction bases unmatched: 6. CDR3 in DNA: TGTGCCAGCAGTTTCGGTACAGGGGGCTTAGAGACCCAGTACTTC. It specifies CASSFGTGGLETQYF.

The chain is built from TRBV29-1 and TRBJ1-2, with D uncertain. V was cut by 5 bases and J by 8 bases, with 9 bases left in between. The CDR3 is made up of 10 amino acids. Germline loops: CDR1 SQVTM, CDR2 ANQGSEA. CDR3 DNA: TGCAGCGTTCCCGAGGGAGGCTACACCTTC. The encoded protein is CSVPEGGYTF.

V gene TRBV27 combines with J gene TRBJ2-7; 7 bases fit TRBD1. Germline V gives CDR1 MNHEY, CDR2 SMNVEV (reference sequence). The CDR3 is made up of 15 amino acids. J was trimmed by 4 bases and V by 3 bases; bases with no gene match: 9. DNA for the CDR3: TGTGCCAGCAGTTTGGGCAGGGGGTTGTTTTACGAGCAGTACTTC. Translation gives CASSLGRGLFYEQYF.

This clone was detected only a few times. The CDR3 sequence: CASSFGMGEVINEQFF. Written as DNA, the CDR3 is TGCGCCAGCAGCTTCGGTATGGGGGAGGTTATCAATGAGCAGTTCTTC. The rearrangement joins TRBV5-1 to TRBJ2-1, with a possible D match to TRBD2 (6 bases). This CDR3 contains 16 residues. Trimming left V 2 bases short and J 6 bases short, with 18 bases between. The germline CDR1 and CDR2 sequences are SGHRS and YFSETQ.

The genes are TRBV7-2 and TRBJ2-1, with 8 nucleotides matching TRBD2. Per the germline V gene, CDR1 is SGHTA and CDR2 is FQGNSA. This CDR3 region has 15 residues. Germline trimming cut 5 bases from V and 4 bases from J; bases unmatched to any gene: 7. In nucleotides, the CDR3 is TGTGCCAGCAGCCCTACGGGGGGGGATTACAATGAGCAGTTCTTC. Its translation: CASSPTGGDYNEQFF.

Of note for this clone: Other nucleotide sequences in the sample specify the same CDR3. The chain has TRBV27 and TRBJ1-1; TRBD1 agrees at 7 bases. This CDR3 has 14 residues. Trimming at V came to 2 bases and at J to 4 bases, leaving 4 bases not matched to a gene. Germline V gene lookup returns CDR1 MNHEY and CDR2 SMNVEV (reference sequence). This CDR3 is CASSLDRVGTEAFF. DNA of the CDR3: TGTGCCAGCAGTTTAGACAGGGTCGGCACTGAAGCTTTCTTT.

CDR3 coding DNA: TGTGCCAGCAGCTTTGGACAGTTGGGGAATCAGCCCCAGCATTTT. Translating gives CASSFGQLGNQPQHF. The V gene is TRBV5-5, the J gene TRBJ1-5, with TRBD1 as a possible D gene (6 bases). CDR1 is SGHKS and CDR2 is YYEKEE in the germline V gene (reference sequence). The CDR3 consists of 15 residues. Trimming took 2 bases from V and 4 from J, leaving 13 bases between them. Variable domain in full (rest from reference TRBV5-5 and TRBJ1-5): DAGVTQSPTHLIKTRGQQVTLRCSPISGHKSVSWYQQVLGQGPQFIFQYYEKEERGRGNFPDRFSARQFPNYSSELNVNALLLGDSALYLCASSFGQLGNQPQHFGDGTRLSIL.

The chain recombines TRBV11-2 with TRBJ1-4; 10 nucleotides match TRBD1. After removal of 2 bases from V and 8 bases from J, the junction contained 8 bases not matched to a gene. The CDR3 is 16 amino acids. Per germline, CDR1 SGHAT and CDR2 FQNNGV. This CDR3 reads CASSLRPGQGKEKLFF. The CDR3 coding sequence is TGTGCCAGCAGCTTAAGGCCGGGACAGGGGAAAGAAAAACTGTTTTTT.